This T cell receptor beta chain was captured by sequencing in a study of cytomegalovirus exposure and HLA in healthy donors. Sequenced by immunoSEQ multiplex PCR; TCRdb stores in-frame clones only, minus some. Here the sample spans 120,000 or so clones, around 90% being singletons. V was pared by 4 bases and J by 2 bases, with 9 bases between. The CDR3 totals 13 residues. Per germline, CDR1 PRHDT and CDR2 FYEKMQ (reference sequence). J is TRBJ2-7 and V is TRBV13; a weak D match, TRBD2 (5 bases). The material sequenced was PBMCs. The source of this sequence is a woman aged 18 to 35 in good health and CMV-seronegative. The CDR3 DNA is TGTGCCAGCAGCTATACCGGGGCCTACGAGCAGTACTTC. This encodes CASSYTGAYEQYF.